This T cell receptor (beta chain) was observed in a study of beta chain features in type 1 diabetes. Whole-study findings and limits: Insertions were fewer and deletions more numerous at VDJ junctions in type 1 diabetes patients.

The CDR3 has 18 residues. CDR1 is GTSNPN and CDR2 is SVGIG in the germline V gene (reference sequence). The trim removed 2 bases at V and 5 bases at J, leaving 18 bases unmatched. This clone was found a few times. Its matching antigen is unknown. The sequenced template was cDNA made from the entire isolated RNA. Millions of reads, on average, came from each naive, central memory and regulatory T cell sample. The assay was immunoSEQ multiplex PCR, and TCRdb's table has in-frame clones only and misses some. The sample yields approximately 470,000 clones, 30% seen once. The chain carries TRBV30 and TRBJ2-5; 9 bases line up with TRBD1. Specimen: naive CD4+ T cells from blood. This clonotype was sampled from a man between 18 and 35 years old in good health. As DNA, the CDR3 is TGTGCCTGGAGTTATTCGATCGGGTGGGGACAGGGCGGCGAGACCCAGTACTTC. Translated, it gives CAWSYSIGWGQGGETQYF.